The clone carrying this T cell receptor beta chain was detected only once. This entry belongs to a study of blood T cell repertoires in COVID-19. On the study more broadly: Both acute and convalescent COVID-19 samples were obtained from the United States, Italy and Spain.

This CDR3 comprises 14 residues. V shed 5 bases, J shed 6 bases, and the junction held 4 bases outside the gene matches. Germline loops: CDR1 SGHTA, CDR2 FQGTGA. The method was immunoSEQ multiplex PCR; TCRdb's version includes in-frame clones alone and lacks a portion of them. The data contain around 260,000 clones, approximately 86% of them singletons. The chain couples TRBV7-3 to TRBJ2-1; 10 bases fit TRBD1. The sequenced material came from peripheral blood. The TCR sequence derives from a man aged 25-45 years with active or convalescent COVID-19. The CDR3 loop reads CASSRGTGVNEQFF. The DNA for the CDR3 is TGTGCCAGCAGCCGCGGGACAGGGGTCAATGAGCAGTTCTTC. Based on the CDR3 plus reference TRBV7-3 and TRBJ2-1, the full variable domain is GAGVSQTPSNKVTEKGKYVELRCDPISGHTALYWYRQSLGQGPEFLIYFQGTGAADDSGLPNDRFFAVRPEGSVSTLKIQRTERGDSAVYLCASSRGTGVNEQFFGPGTRLTVL.